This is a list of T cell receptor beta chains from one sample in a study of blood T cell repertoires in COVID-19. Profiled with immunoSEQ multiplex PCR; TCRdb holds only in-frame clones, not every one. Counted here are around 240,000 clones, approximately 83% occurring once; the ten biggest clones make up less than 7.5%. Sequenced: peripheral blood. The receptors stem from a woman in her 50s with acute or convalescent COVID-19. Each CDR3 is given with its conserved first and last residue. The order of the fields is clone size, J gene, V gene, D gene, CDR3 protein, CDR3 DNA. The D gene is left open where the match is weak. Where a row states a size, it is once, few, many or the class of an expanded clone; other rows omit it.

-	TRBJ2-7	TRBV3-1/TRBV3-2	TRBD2	CASSHRGLAGGPHYEQYF	TGTGCCAGCAGCCACCGGGGACTAGCGGGAGGGCCGCACTACGAGCAGTACTTC
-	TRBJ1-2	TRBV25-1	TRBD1	CASSDHRGANYGYTF	TGTGCCAGCAGTGATCACAGGGGGGCTAACTATGGCTACACCTTC
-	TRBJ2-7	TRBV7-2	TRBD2	CASSTRLATYEQYF	TGTGCCAGCAGCACAAGACTAGCCACCTACGAGCAGTACTTC
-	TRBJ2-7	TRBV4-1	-	CASSQEAGYEQYF	TGCGCCAGCAGCCAAGAAGCGGGTTACGAGCAGTACTTC
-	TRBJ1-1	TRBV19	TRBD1	CASRLGQFTEAFF	TGTGCCAGTAGGCTGGGACAGTTCACTGAAGCTTTCTTT
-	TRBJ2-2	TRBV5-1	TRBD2	CASSLGLAEGAGELFF	TGCGCCAGCAGCTTGGGGCTAGCGGAAGGGGCCGGGGAGCTGTTTTTT
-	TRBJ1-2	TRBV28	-	CASSLIAGGLGYTF	TGTGCCAGCAGTTTAATTGCGGGGGGCCTTGGCTACACCTTC
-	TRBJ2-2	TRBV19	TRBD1	CASRGQGVIRGGELFF	TGTGCCAGTAGGGGACAGGGGGTGATCAGAGGCGGGGAGCTGTTTTTT
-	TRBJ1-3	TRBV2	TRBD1	CASSEDRGGNTIYF	TGTGCCAGCAGCGAGGACAGGGGAGGAAACACCATATATTTT
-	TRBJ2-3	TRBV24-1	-	CATSDGSTDTQYF	TGTGCCACCAGTGATGGCAGCACAGATACGCAGTATTTT
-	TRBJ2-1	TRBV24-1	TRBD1	CATGRTGRNEQFF	TGTGCCACCGGGCGGACAGGGCGGAATGAGCAGTTCTTC
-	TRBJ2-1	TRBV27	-	CASSLFGPPGLHEQFF	TGTGCCAGCAGTTTATTCGGTCCTCCAGGCCTTCATGAGCAGTTCTTC
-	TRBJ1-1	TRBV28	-	CASSSGVRAFF	TGTGCCAGCAGTTCAGGGGTGAGGGCTTTCTTT
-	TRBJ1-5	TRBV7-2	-	CASSLEGRGGQPQHF	TGTGCCAGCAGCTTAGAAGGGCGGGGAGGACAGCCCCAGCATTTT
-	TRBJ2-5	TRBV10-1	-	CASSISDPKETQYF	TGCGCCAGCAGTATTTCAGATCCAAAAGAGACCCAGTACTTC
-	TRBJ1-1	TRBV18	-	CASSPSQNTEAFF	TGTGCCAGCTCACCATCCCAGAACACTGAAGCTTTCTTT
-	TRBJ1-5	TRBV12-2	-	CASRPFPIRGAQEQPQHF	TGTGCAAGTCGCCCTTTCCCAATCAGGGGGGCGCAGGAACAGCCCCAGCATTTT
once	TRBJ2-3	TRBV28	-	CASNRGAGTDTQYF	TGTGCCAGCAACCGGGGGGCGGGCACAGATACGCAGTATTTT
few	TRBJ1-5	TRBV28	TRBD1	CASSLSGDSISPQHF	TGTGCCAGCAGCCTATCCGGGGACAGCATTTCGCCCCAGCATTTT
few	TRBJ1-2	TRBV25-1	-	CASSANAGAAGGYTF	TGTGCCAGCAGTGCTAATGCGGGGGCGGCGGGAGGCTACACCTTC
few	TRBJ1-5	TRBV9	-	CASSVGPGGNQPQHF	TGTGCCAGCAGCGTAGGGCCAGGGGGCAATCAGCCCCAGCATTTT
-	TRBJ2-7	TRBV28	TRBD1	CASLDRTNGEQYF	TGTGCCAGTCTGGACAGGACGAACGGTGAGCAGTACTTC
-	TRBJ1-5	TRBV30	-	CAWSVRDNQPQHF	TGTGCCTGGAGTGTCAGGGACAATCAGCCCCAGCATTTT
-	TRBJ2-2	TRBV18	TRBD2	CASSPSGGANTGELFF	TGTGCCAGCTCACCTAGCGGGGGCGCGAACACCGGGGAGCTGTTTTTT
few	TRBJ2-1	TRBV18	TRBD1	CASSPLGTGGTNEQFF	TGTGCCAGCTCACCCCTAGGGACAGGGGGGACCAATGAGCAGTTCTTC
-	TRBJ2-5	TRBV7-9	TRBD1	CASSFSGQGTTETQYF	TGTGCCAGCAGCTTTAGCGGACAGGGGACAACAGAGACCCAGTACTTC
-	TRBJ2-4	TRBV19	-	CASAEGVAKNIQYF	TGTGCCAGTGCTGAAGGAGTAGCCAAAAACATTCAGTACTTC
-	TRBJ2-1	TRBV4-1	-	CASSHDRGESSYNEQFF	TGCGCCAGCAGCCACGACCGAGGCGAGAGCTCCTACAATGAGCAGTTCTTC
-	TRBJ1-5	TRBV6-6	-	CASSWGRGGNQPQHF	TGTGCCAGCAGTTGGGGCAGGGGCGGCAATCAGCCCCAGCATTTT